The rows below give T cell receptor beta chains drawn from one sample of a study of glioma-infiltrating T cells after dendritic cell vaccination. Produced via immunoSEQ multiplex PCR; TCRdb's table is partial and in-frame only. The table records approximately 93,000 clones, 85% of them present only once. The material was blood, obtained after dendritic cell vaccination. These receptors originate from a human donor with glioblastoma. The CDR3 runs from the conserved cysteine through the conserved F or W. A D gene is named only where the DNA matches it firmly. For some rows the clone size is stated as once, few or many, or as a class when expanded; others skip it.

.	TRBV18	TRBJ2-1	.	CASSPDRYFPYNEQFF	TGTGCCAGCTCACCCGACAGATACTTTCCCTACAATGAGCAGTTCTTC
TRBD2	TRBV30	TRBJ2-3	.	CAWSVLETSGTVFIPTTDTQYF	TGTGCCTGGAGTGTCCTTGAGACTAGCGGGACCGTTTTCATCCCAACCACAGATACGCAGTATTTT
.	TRBV5-6	TRBJ2-3	.	CASSFSGKTSDTQYF	TGTGCCAGCAGTTTTAGCGGAAAAACGTCAGATACGCAGTATTTT
.	TRBV11-2	TRBJ2-7	.	CASSLDPGYEQYF	TGTGCCAGCAGCTTAGACCCGGGCTACGAGCAGTACTTC
.	TRBV28	TRBJ2-3	.	CASSLAGSLGDTQYF	TGTGCCAGCAGTTTAGCGGGAAGTCTGGGGGATACGCAGTATTTT
TRBD1	TRBV27	TRBJ1-1	.	CASSTWTGNTEAFF	TGTGCCAGCAGTACCTGGACAGGGAACACTGAAGCTTTCTTT
.	TRBV14	TRBJ2-7	few	CASSQDYIAYEQYF	TGTGCCAGCAGCCAAGATTATATAGCGTACGAGCAGTACTTC
.	TRBV9	TRBJ2-1	.	CASSVGAGAYNEQFF	TGTGCCAGCAGCGTAGGTGCGGGGGCGTACAATGAGCAGTTCTTC
TRBD2	TRBV7-3	TRBJ2-1	once	CASSSASGRAYNEQFF	TGTGCCAGCAGCTCGGCTAGCGGGAGGGCTTACAATGAGCAGTTCTTC
TRBD2	TRBV7-9	TRBJ2-1	once	CASSLLAGGQDNEQFF	TGTGCCAGCAGCCTTCTAGCGGGGGGGCAGGACAATGAGCAGTTCTTC
.	TRBV10-3	TRBJ1-2	.	CAISAGDLGGYGYTF	TGTGCCATCAGTGCCGGAGACCTCGGGGGCTATGGCTACACCTTC
TRBD2	TRBV25-1	TRBJ2-7	.	CASSEGTSGRHDEQYF	TGTGCCAGCAGTGAAGGGACTAGCGGGAGGCACGACGAGCAGTACTTC
TRBD1	TRBV4-3	TRBJ1-3	few	CASSPLGQGRNTIYF	TGCGCCAGCAGCCCACTGGGACAGGGAAGAAACACCATATATTTT
.	TRBV5-6	TRBJ2-7	.	CASSWAPGAVGYEQYF	TGTGCCAGCAGCTGGGCCCCAGGGGCCGTGGGATACGAGCAGTACTTC
TRBD1	TRBV28	TRBJ2-2	.	CASSLPGGGTGELFF	TGTGCCAGCAGTTTACCAGGGGGCGGCACCGGGGAGCTGTTTTTT
.	TRBV5-1	TRBJ1-3	.	CASSPGTLSGNTIYF	TGCGCCAGCTCTCCCGGGACACTCTCTGGAAACACCATATATTTT
TRBD1	TRBV12-5	TRBJ2-1	.	CASGPGQGGDEQFF	TGTGCTAGTGGACCTGGACAGGGAGGAGATGAGCAGTTCTTC
.	TRBV29-1	TRBJ1-2	.	CSVDGSRIDYGYTF	TGCAGCGTTGATGGGTCCAGGATCGACTATGGCTACACCTTC
.	TRBV7-9	TRBJ1-6	once	CASSFSSEYSPLHF	TGTGCCAGCAGCTTCAGTTCTGAATATTCACCCCTCCACTTT
.	TRBV6-5	TRBJ1-5	.	CASSPDMYSNQPQHF	TGTGCCAGCAGTCCAGACATGTATAGCAATCAGCCCCAGCATTTT
.	TRBV6-6	TRBJ2-3	.	CASSLRTDTQYF	TGTGCCAGCAGTTTACGGACAGATACGCAGTATTTT
.	TRBV4-1	TRBJ2-5	once	CASSQDSLRIETQYF	TGCGCCAGCAGCCAAGATTCTCTACGAATAGAGACCCAGTACTTC
.	TRBV18	TRBJ2-7	.	CASSQEQSSYEQYF	TGTGCCAGCTCACAGGAACAGAGTTCCTACGAGCAGTACTTC
.	TRBV11-2	TRBJ2-5	.	CASSPRQGQETQYF	TGTGCCAGCAGCCCCCGACAAGGCCAAGAGACCCAGTACTTC
.	TRBV4-1	TRBJ2-1	.	CASSQGQYNEQFF	TGCGCCAGCAGCCAAGGACAGTACAATGAGCAGTTCTTC
.	TRBV7-8	TRBJ2-2	.	CASSPGPGELFF	TGTGCCAGCAGCCCAGGGCCCGGGGAGCTGTTTTTT
.	TRBV2	TRBJ2-2	.	CASIGHPNTGELFF	TGTGCCAGCATTGGGCACCCGAACACCGGGGAGCTGTTTTTT
.	TRBV11-2	TRBJ2-7	.	CASSPGTLYEQYF	TGTGCCAGCAGCCCAGGGACTCTTTACGAGCAGTACTTC
.	TRBV9	TRBJ2-2	once	CASSVEGHTGELFF	TGTGCCAGCAGCGTGGAGGGGCACACCGGGGAGCTGTTTTTT
.	TRBV11-2	TRBJ2-7	.	CASSSLGVGKTAAYEQYF	TGTGCCAGCAGCTCCCTAGGGGTGGGGAAAACCGCCGCCTACGAGCAGTACTTC
TRBD1	TRBV29-1	TRBJ1-2	.	CSVDARGATNYGYTF	TGCAGCGTTGATGCCAGGGGGGCTACTAACTATGGCTACACCTTC
TRBD2	TRBV13	TRBJ2-7	.	CASSLAGTSGTYEQYF	TGTGCCAGCAGCTTGGCTGGGACTAGCGGTACCTACGAGCAGTACTTC
TRBD1	TRBV6-6	TRBJ2-7	.	CASSSPGQGYEQYF	TGTGCCAGCAGTTCACCGGGACAGGGCTACGAGCAGTACTTC
TRBD2	TRBV7-8	TRBJ2-1	.	CASSFQRERDEQFF	TGTGCCAGCAGCTTTCAGCGGGAAAGGGATGAGCAGTTCTTC
TRBD1	TRBV29-1	TRBJ1-1	.	CSVEGGRVQGRNTEAFF	TGCAGCGTTGAAGGGGGACGGGTACAGGGGCGGAACACTGAAGCTTTCTTT
TRBD2	TRBV28	TRBJ2-1	many	CASRREGSYNEQFF	TGTGCCAGCCGGCGGGAGGGATCATACAATGAGCAGTTCTTC
TRBD1	TRBV4-1	TRBJ2-1	few	CASSQGQGNNNEQFF	TGCGCCAGCAGCCAAGGACAGGGGAACAACAATGAGCAGTTCTTC
.	TRBV18	TRBJ2-5	.	CASSPRQGLRETQYF	TGTGCCAGCTCACCCCGCCAGGGGTTGCGAGAGACCCAGTACTTC
TRBD1	TRBV18	TRBJ1-2	.	CASSPDRGAGYTF	TGTGCCAGCTCCCCTGACAGGGGCGCTGGCTACACCTTC
.	TRBV7-2	TRBJ1-2	.	CASSLDRSYGYTF	TGTGCCAGCAGCTTAGATCGGTCGTATGGCTACACCTTC
.	TRBV27	TRBJ2-1	.	CASSLGATGYVEQFF	TGTGCCAGCAGTTTAGGAGCGACCGGTTACGTTGAGCAGTTCTTC
TRBD1	TRBV25-1	TRBJ1-2	once	CASSGTVGYGYTF	TGTGCCAGCAGCGGGACAGTAGGCTATGGCTACACCTTC
.	TRBV6-4	TRBJ1-1	once	CASSEGHPNTEAFF	TGTGCCAGCAGCGAGGGTCATCCGAACACTGAAGCTTTCTTT
TRBD1	TRBV6-1	TRBJ1-1	.	CASSRDRLAEAFF	TGTGCCAGCAGCCGGGACAGACTAGCTGAAGCTTTCTTT
TRBD1	TRBV27	TRBJ2-5	.	CASSGQGAAEETQYF	TGTGCCAGCAGTGGACAGGGTGCCGCTGAAGAGACCCAGTACTTC
TRBD1	TRBV19	TRBJ2-5	few	CASSIRTGQETQYF	TGTGCCAGTAGTATCCGGACAGGGCAAGAGACCCAGTACTTC
TRBD1	TRBV19	TRBJ1-4	.	CASLPGQGGGEKLFF	TGTGCCAGTCTTCCCGGACAGGGTGGTGGTGAAAAACTGTTTTTT
.	TRBV6-5	TRBJ1-5	.	CASSTNRLNQPQHF	TGTGCCAGCAGCACTAATCGATTGAATCAGCCCCAGCATTTT
TRBD1	TRBV7-8	TRBJ2-7	.	CASSLPVLGQGSYEQYF	TGTGCCAGCAGCCTCCCGGTTCTGGGACAGGGGTCCTACGAGCAGTACTTC
.	TRBV7-7	TRBJ2-3	.	CASSYTPQGYSADTQYF	TGTGCCAGCAGCTACACCCCCCAGGGTTATAGTGCAGATACGCAGTATTTT
.	TRBV19	TRBJ1-2	.	CASRGGAYGYTF	TGTGCCAGTAGGGGGGGGGCCTATGGCTACACCTTC